One TCR beta chain is described in this entry. The target antigen is unknown. This specimen belongs to a study of PD-1 blockade in classical Hodgkin lymphoma. Germline CDR1 and CDR2: MNHNY and SVGAGI (reference sequence). V lost 4 bases, J lost 7 bases, and 10 bases lay in between. CDR3 size: 13 residues. The table came from immunoSEQ multiplex PCR; TCRdb's copy has only in-frame clones and leaves some out. The data show over 50,000 clones, approximately 86% seen once. Notes on the study in general: Those achieving complete response showed baseline diversity like newly diagnosed patients. Diminished baseline TCR diversity has been reported in newly diagnosed patients relative to healthy donors. CD4+ but not CD8+ TCR diversity rose significantly by C4D1.

Described time point: cycle 4 day 1 (C4D1), after less than seven weeks of nivolumab. Each patient experienced a relapse that followed autologous stem cell transplantation, and brentuximab vedotin exposure varied. Complete response, partial response or progressive disease made up the best responses. The chain uses TRBV6-6 and TRBJ1-4; TRBD1 is a possible D gene (6 bases). This sequence was found in a human donor with classical Hodgkin lymphoma. Sequenced material: peripheral blood mononuclear cells (PBMCs), taken before the fourth cycle of nivolumab. The CDR3 reads CASSSGEREKLFF. The CDR3 coding sequence is TGTGCCAGCAGTTCAGGGGAGCGTGAAAAACTGTTTTTT.